These T cell receptor beta chains were read from a single sample in a study of blood T cell repertoires in COVID-19. Data came from immunoSEQ multiplex PCR; TCRdb stores just in-frame clones and leaves some out. The repertoire holds 120,000 to 150,000 clones, with around 81% as singletons. The sequenced sample consisted of peripheral blood. Receptors originate from a human donor in a cohort sampled during active COVID-19. Each CDR3 is given with its conserved first and last residue. Fields, in order: clone size, V gene, J gene, D gene, CDR3 DNA, CDR3 protein. D genes are given only for firm matches. For some rows the clone size is stated as once, few or many, or as a class when expanded; others skip it.

abundance: NA
v_gene: TRBV18
j_gene: TRBJ2-3
d_gene: TRBD2
CDR3nt: TGTGCCAGCTCACCACCCCATCCCCCACCGAAGACTCTAGCGGGTCGCACAGATACGCAGTATTTT
CDR3aa: CASSPPHPPPKTLAGRTDTQYF

abundance: NA
v_gene: TRBV18
j_gene: TRBJ2-7
d_gene: TRBD2
CDR3nt: TGTGCCAGCTCACCACCAGCCGGAGCGGGGCCCACCGAGCAGTACTTC
CDR3aa: CASSPPAGAGPTEQYF

abundance: NA
v_gene: TRBV3-1/TRBV3-2
j_gene: TRBJ1-4
d_gene: NA
CDR3nt: TGTGCCAGCAGCTCGCATCAAACGCGCCTACGGGGTGAAAAACTGTTTTTT
CDR3aa: CASSSHQTRLRGEKLFF

abundance: few
v_gene: TRBV20-1
j_gene: TRBJ1-5
d_gene: NA
CDR3nt: TGCAGTGCTAGTCTCCGGGAGGTAGAGCCCCAGCATTTT
CDR3aa: CSASLREVEPQHF

abundance: NA
v_gene: TRBV27
j_gene: TRBJ2-1
d_gene: TRBD2
CDR3nt: TGTGCCAGCAGTGCCAGCGGGGGGGCCTTCAATGAGCAGTTCTTC
CDR3aa: CASSASGGAFNEQFF

abundance: many
v_gene: TRBV3-1/TRBV3-2
j_gene: TRBJ2-5
d_gene: NA
CDR3nt: TGTGCCAGCAGCCAAGGTACCGGGCCCGGCGGGGCCCAGTACTTC
CDR3aa: CASSQGTGPGGAQYF

abundance: NA
v_gene: TRBV5-1
j_gene: TRBJ2-2
d_gene: TRBD1
CDR3nt: TGCGCCAGCACCCCGACAGGGATGAACACCGGGGAGCTGTTTTTT
CDR3aa: CASTPTGMNTGELFF

abundance: once
v_gene: TRBV3-1/TRBV3-2
j_gene: TRBJ1-4
d_gene: NA
CDR3nt: TGTGCCAGCAGCCTTGATCGTGGGAGAACTAATGAAAAACTGTTTTTT
CDR3aa: CASSLDRGRTNEKLFF

abundance: NA
v_gene: TRBV7-9
j_gene: TRBJ2-3
d_gene: NA
CDR3nt: TGTGCCAGCAGCCCCGGGGGATTTACAGATACGCAGTATTTT
CDR3aa: CASSPGGFTDTQYF

abundance: NA
v_gene: TRBV18
j_gene: TRBJ2-3
d_gene: TRBD2
CDR3nt: TGTGCCAGCTCACTGTTCCATAGCGGGGGGGCCTCGGGAGATACGCAGTATTTT
CDR3aa: CASSLFHSGGASGDTQYF

abundance: NA
v_gene: TRBV4-2
j_gene: TRBJ2-5
d_gene: TRBD2
CDR3nt: TGTGCCAGCAGCCCGAGGACTAGCGGCGCGCTGAAGACCCAGTACTTC
CDR3aa: CASSPRTSGALKTQYF

abundance: NA
v_gene: TRBV27
j_gene: TRBJ2-1
d_gene: NA
CDR3nt: TGTGCCAGCAGTTCTCAGGGCCGTACCTACAATGAGCAGTTCTTC
CDR3aa: CASSSQGRTYNEQFF

abundance: NA
v_gene: TRBV14
j_gene: TRBJ2-1
d_gene: TRBD2
CDR3nt: TGTGCCAGCAGCCGCCTACTAGCGGGGGGGCTCAATGAGCAGTTCTTC
CDR3aa: CASSRLLAGGLNEQFF

abundance: NA
v_gene: TRBV25-1
j_gene: TRBJ2-7
d_gene: TRBD1
CDR3nt: TGTGCCAGCAGTTCCGGGACAGGGCCCTCCTACGAGCAGTACTTC
CDR3aa: CASSSGTGPSYEQYF

abundance: NA
v_gene: TRBV7-3
j_gene: TRBJ2-3
d_gene: TRBD2
CDR3nt: TGTGCCAGCAGCGCTAGCGGGGGAGCGCAGTATTTT
CDR3aa: CASSASGGAQYF

abundance: NA
v_gene: TRBV24-1
j_gene: TRBJ2-3
d_gene: TRBD1
CDR3nt: TGTGCCACCAGTGATTCCAATCCGGGACAGGGCTCGGATACGCAGTATTTT
CDR3aa: CATSDSNPGQGSDTQYF

abundance: NA
v_gene: TRBV3-1/TRBV3-2
j_gene: TRBJ2-6
d_gene: NA
CDR3nt: TGTGCCAGCAGGCTCACAGGAGCCGGGGCCAACGTCCTGACTTTC
CDR3aa: CASRLTGAGANVLTF

abundance: once
v_gene: TRBV2
j_gene: TRBJ2-7
d_gene: NA
CDR3nt: TGTGCCAGCAAAGCTCCCCCCGTAGAGCAGTACTTC
CDR3aa: CASKAPPVEQYF

abundance: NA
v_gene: TRBV7-2
j_gene: TRBJ2-3
d_gene: NA
CDR3nt: TGTGCCAGCAGCTTAGCACCCGGAGATACGCAGTATTTT
CDR3aa: CASSLAPGDTQYF

abundance: NA
v_gene: TRBV5-6
j_gene: TRBJ2-5
d_gene: TRBD2
CDR3nt: TGTGCCAGCAGCTTCGGGACTAGCGGGCTGCAAGAGACCCAGTACTTC
CDR3aa: CASSFGTSGLQETQYF

abundance: NA
v_gene: TRBV2
j_gene: TRBJ2-3
d_gene: TRBD1
CDR3nt: TGTGCCAGCAGTAAAGACAGGGGTGGGAATACGCAGTATTTT
CDR3aa: CASSKDRGGNTQYF

abundance: once
v_gene: TRBV3-1/TRBV3-2
j_gene: TRBJ1-2
d_gene: NA
CDR3nt: TGTGCCAGCAGCCAGGAGGCTAACTATGGCTACACCTTC
CDR3aa: CASSQEANYGYTF

abundance: NA
v_gene: TRBV7-8
j_gene: TRBJ1-5
d_gene: NA
CDR3nt: TGTGCCAGCAGCTTAGCGCAGGGTACAAATCAGCCCCAGCATTTT
CDR3aa: CASSLAQGTNQPQHF

abundance: NA
v_gene: TRBV19
j_gene: TRBJ2-4
d_gene: TRBD2
CDR3nt: TGTGCCAGTAGTGAACTAGCGGGGGGTTCCGATGGGGCCAAAAACATTCAGTACTTC
CDR3aa: CASSELAGGSDGAKNIQYF

abundance: NA
v_gene: TRBV13
j_gene: TRBJ2-3
d_gene: TRBD2
CDR3nt: TGTGCCAGCAGCCCCCGCCTAGCGGGGGGAACAGATACGCAGTATTTT
CDR3aa: CASSPRLAGGTDTQYF

abundance: few
v_gene: TRBV14
j_gene: TRBJ2-7
d_gene: TRBD1
CDR3nt: TGTGCCAGCAGCCAAGAAATACAGGGGTTCTACGAGCAGTACTTC
CDR3aa: CASSQEIQGFYEQYF

abundance: NA
v_gene: TRBV28
j_gene: TRBJ2-5
d_gene: NA
CDR3nt: TGTGCCAGCAGTCCAGGGGTCGGGAAGACCCAGTACTTC
CDR3aa: CASSPGVGKTQYF

abundance: NA
v_gene: TRBV2
j_gene: TRBJ1-3
d_gene: NA
CDR3nt: TGTGCCAGCAGTGGGACTTTAAGAGGATCTGGAAACACCATATATTTT
CDR3aa: CASSGTLRGSGNTIYF

abundance: NA
v_gene: TRBV7-6
j_gene: TRBJ2-3
d_gene: TRBD2
CDR3nt: TGTGCCAGCAGCCCACCCGGGGGGGGGTCGACAGATACGCAGTATTTT
CDR3aa: CASSPPGGGSTDTQYF

abundance: NA
v_gene: TRBV7-3
j_gene: TRBJ2-2
d_gene: NA
CDR3nt: TGTGCCAGCAGCGCTGTTAGTCAGAACACCGGGGAGCTGTTTTTT
CDR3aa: CASSAVSQNTGELFF

abundance: once
v_gene: TRBV28
j_gene: TRBJ2-7
d_gene: TRBD1
CDR3nt: TGTGCCAGCAGCCTAACCGGACAGGGTGTATCCTACGAGCAGTACTTC
CDR3aa: CASSLTGQGVSYEQYF

abundance: NA
v_gene: TRBV4-2
j_gene: TRBJ1-2
d_gene: TRBD1
CDR3nt: TGTGCCAGCAGCCAAGCAGCAGGGACAGGGGCTAACTATGGCTACACCTTC
CDR3aa: CASSQAAGTGANYGYTF

abundance: NA
v_gene: TRBV12-5
j_gene: TRBJ2-7
d_gene: NA
CDR3nt: TGTGCTAGTGGTTTGGTCCGCCTAGGTGAGCAGTACTTC
CDR3aa: CASGLVRLGEQYF

abundance: NA
v_gene: TRBV6-1
j_gene: TRBJ2-2
d_gene: TRBD2
CDR3nt: TGTGCCAGCAGTGCTCTAGCGGGGGCCAGGACCGGGGAGCTGTTTTTT
CDR3aa: CASSALAGARTGELFF

abundance: NA
v_gene: TRBV29-1
j_gene: TRBJ1-1
d_gene: TRBD1
CDR3nt: TGCAGCGTTCCCGGACAGGGCGCCACTGAAGCTTTCTTT
CDR3aa: CSVPGQGATEAFF

abundance: NA
v_gene: TRBV19
j_gene: TRBJ2-2
d_gene: NA
CDR3nt: TGTGCCAGTAGTATGTCCAGGGGGAACACCGGGGAGCTGTTTTTT
CDR3aa: CASSMSRGNTGELFF

abundance: NA
v_gene: TRBV19
j_gene: TRBJ2-5
d_gene: NA
CDR3nt: TGTGCCAGTAGTATCTCTGGGGGCCGTCGAGAGACCCAGTACTTC
CDR3aa: CASSISGGRRETQYF